This T cell receptor (beta chain) was captured by sequencing in a study of T cell repertoires in cytomegalovirus infection. Study at large: Public signatures in TCR beta pointed to CMV infection and matching HLA type. Findings of the study overall: What dominated the ex vivo response were HLA-C-restricted CMV-specific TCR beta clonotypes. People with CMV and the relevant HLA were identified by cumulative public TCR beta family frequency.

Points on this clonotype: Its antigen remains unknown.

This CDR3 is built from 16 residues. V was shortened by 7 bases and J by 4 bases, with 18 bases between the two germline ends. Germline V gene data show CDR1 as SGHNT and CDR2 as YYREEE (reference sequence). TCRdb re-analysed the reads in MiXCR, keeping a single row per CDR3 protein. Of about 530,000 distinct CDR3 sequences in the sample, less than 30% were seen once. This TCR was recovered from a human donor in good health (CMV status not recorded). Some clones in this sample may be carry-over from other donors' samples. Sequencing was carried out using PBMCs. V and J are TRBV5-4 and TRBJ2-6; D gene unclear. The chain's CDR3 is CASHQLKGAGANVLTF. The CDR3 DNA reads as TGTGCCAGCCACCAATTGAAGGGCGCAGGGGCCAACGTCCTGACTTTC.